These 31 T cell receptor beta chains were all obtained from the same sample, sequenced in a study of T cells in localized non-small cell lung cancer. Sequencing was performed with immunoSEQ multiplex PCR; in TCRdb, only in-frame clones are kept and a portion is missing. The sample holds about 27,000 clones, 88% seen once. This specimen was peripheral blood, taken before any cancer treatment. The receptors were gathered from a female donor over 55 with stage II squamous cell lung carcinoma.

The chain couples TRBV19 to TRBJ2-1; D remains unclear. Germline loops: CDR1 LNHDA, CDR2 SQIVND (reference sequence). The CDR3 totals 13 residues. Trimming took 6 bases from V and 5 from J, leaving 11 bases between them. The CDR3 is CASSLHRDNEQFF. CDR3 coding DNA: TGTGCCAGTAGCCTCCACCGGGACAATGAGCAGTTCTTC. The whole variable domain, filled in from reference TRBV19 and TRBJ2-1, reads DGGITQSPKYLFRKEGQNVTLSCEQNLNHDAMYWYRQDPGQGLRLIYYSQIVNDFQKGDIAEGYSVSREKKESFPLTVTSAQKNPTAFYLCASSLHRDNEQFFGPGTRLTVL.

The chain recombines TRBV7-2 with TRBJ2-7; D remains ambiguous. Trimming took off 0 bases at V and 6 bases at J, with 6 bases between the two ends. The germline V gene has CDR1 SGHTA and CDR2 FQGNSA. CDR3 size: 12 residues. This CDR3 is CASSLAIGEQYF. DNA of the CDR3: TGTGCCAGCAGCTTAGCCATAGGCGAGCAGTACTTC.

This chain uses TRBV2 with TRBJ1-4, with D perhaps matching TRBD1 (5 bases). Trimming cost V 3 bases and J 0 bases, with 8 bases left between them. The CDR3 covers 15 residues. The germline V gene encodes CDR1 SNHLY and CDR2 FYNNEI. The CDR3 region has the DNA TGTGCCAGCAGTGACGAGACAGCAACTAATGAAAAACTGTTTTTT. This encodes CASSDETATNEKLFF.

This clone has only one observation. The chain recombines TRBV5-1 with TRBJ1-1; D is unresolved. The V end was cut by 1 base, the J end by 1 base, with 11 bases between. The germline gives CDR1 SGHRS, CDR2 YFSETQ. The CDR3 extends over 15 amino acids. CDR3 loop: CASSLTRAKNTEAFF. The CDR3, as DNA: TGCGCCAGCAGCTTGACAAGGGCCAAGAACACTGAAGCTTTCTTT.

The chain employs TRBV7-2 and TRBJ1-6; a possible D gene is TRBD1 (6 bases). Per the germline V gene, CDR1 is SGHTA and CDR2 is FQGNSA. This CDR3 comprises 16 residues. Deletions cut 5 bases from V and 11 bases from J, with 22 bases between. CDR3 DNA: TGTGCCAGCAGCCCAGTGGGGGGCAACCCTTTGCCACCCCTCCACTTT. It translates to CASSPVGGNPLPPLHF.

The CDR3 nucleotides are TGCAGCGTTGATTCCAGGGGCCGTGGCTACACCTTC. Protein: CSVDSRGRGYTF. This chain links TRBV29-1 with TRBJ1-2, with a tentative D call TRBD1 (6 bases). The CDR3 is 12 residues long. Germline V gives CDR1 SQVTM, CDR2 ANQGSEA. Trimming removed 3 bases from V and 7 bases from J, with 12 bases in between.

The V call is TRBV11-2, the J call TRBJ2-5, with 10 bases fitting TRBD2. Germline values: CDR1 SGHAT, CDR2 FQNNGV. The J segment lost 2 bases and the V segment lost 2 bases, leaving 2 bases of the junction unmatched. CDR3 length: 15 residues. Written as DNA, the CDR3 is TGTGCCAGCAGCTTACTAGCGGGAGTACAAGAGACCCAGTACTTC. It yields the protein CASSLLAGVQETQYF.

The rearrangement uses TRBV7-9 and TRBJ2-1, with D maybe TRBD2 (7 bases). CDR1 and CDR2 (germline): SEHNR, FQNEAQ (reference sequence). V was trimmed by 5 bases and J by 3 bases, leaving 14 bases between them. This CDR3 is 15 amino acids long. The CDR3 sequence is CASSLGGGGYNEQFF. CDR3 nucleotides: TGTGCCAGCAGCCTCGGGGGAGGGGGCTACAATGAGCAGTTCTTC.

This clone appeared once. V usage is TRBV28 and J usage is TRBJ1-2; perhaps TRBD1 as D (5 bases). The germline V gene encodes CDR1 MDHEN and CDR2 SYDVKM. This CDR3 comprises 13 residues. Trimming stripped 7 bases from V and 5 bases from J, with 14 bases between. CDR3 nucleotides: TGTGCCAGCACCCAGGGAAAAGGGTATGGCTACACCTTC. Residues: CASTQGKGYGYTF.

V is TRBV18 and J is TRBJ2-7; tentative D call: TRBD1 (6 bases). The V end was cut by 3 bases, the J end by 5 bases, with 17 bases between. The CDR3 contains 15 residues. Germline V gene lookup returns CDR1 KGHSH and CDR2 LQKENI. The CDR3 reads CASSPEVGAGNEQYF. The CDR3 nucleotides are TGTGCCAGCTCACCGGAGGTGGGGGCTGGAAACGAGCAGTACTTC.

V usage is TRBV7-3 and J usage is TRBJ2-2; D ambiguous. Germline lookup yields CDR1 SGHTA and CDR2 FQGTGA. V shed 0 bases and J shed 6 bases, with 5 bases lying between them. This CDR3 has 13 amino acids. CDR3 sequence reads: CASSLTSPGELFF. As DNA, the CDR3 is TGTGCCAGCAGCTTAACTTCTCCCGGGGAGCTGTTTTTT.

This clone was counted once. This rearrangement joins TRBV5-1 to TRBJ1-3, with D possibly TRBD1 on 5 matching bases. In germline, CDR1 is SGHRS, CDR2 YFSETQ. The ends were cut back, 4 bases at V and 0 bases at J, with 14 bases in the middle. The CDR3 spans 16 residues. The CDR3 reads CASSLLGGSSGNTIYF. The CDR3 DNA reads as TGCGCCAGCAGCCTTCTCGGGGGAAGCTCTGGAAACACCATATATTTT.

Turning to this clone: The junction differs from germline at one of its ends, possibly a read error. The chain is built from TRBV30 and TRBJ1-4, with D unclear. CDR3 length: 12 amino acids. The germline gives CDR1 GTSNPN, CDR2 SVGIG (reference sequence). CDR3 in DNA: TGTGCCTGGAGTATGGGATCAACTAGCTTTGTTTTT. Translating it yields CAWSMGSTSFVF.

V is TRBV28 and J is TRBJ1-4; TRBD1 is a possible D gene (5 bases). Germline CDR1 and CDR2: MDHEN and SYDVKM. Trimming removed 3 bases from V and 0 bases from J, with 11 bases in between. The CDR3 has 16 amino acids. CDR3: CASSFRDGPTNEKLFF. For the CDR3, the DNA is TGTGCCAGCAGTTTCCGGGACGGACCAACTAATGAAAAACTGTTTTTT.

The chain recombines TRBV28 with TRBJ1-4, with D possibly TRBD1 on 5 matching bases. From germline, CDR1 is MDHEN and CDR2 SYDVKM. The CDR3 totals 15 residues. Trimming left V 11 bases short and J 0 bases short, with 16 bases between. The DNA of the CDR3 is TGTGCCTGTCGGGGGGACCTAGCAACTAATGAAAAACTGTTTTTT. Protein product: CACRGDLATNEKLFF.

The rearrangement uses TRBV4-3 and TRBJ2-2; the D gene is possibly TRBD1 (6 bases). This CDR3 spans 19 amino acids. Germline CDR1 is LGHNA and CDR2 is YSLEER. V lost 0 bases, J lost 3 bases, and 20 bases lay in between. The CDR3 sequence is CASSQDLFQQGIDTGELFF. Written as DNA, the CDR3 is TGCGCCAGCAGCCAAGATCTATTTCAACAGGGAATAGACACCGGGGAGCTGTTTTTT.

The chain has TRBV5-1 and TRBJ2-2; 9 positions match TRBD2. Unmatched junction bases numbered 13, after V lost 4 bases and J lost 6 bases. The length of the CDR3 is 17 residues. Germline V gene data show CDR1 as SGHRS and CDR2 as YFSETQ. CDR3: CASSRRVAGGPAGELFF. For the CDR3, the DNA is TGCGCCAGCAGCCGCCGGGTGGCGGGAGGGCCTGCCGGGGAGCTGTTTTTT.

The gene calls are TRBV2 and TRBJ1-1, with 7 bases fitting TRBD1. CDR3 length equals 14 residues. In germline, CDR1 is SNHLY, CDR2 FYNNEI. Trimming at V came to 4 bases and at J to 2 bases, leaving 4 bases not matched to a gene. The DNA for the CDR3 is TGTGCCAGCAGTGGGACAGGCGGAAACACTGAAGCTTTCTTT. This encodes CASSGTGGNTEAFF. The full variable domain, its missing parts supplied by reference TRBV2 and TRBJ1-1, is EPEVTQTPSHQVTQMGQEVILRCVPISNHLYFYWYRQILGQKVEFLVSFYNNEISEKSEIFDDQFSVERPDGSNFTLKIRSTKLEDSAMYFCASSGTGGNTEAFFGQGTRLTVV.

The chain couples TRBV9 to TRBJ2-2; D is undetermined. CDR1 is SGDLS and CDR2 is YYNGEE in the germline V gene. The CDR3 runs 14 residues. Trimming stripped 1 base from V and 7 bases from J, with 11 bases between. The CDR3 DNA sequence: TGTGCCAGCAGCGTACCAGCGTGGGGCGGGGAGCTGTTTTTT. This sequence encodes CASSVPAWGGELFF.

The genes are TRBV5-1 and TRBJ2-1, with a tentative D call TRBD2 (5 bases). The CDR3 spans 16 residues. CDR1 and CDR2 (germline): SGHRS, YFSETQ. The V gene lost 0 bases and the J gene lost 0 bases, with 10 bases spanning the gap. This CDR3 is CASSLGAVSSYNEQFF. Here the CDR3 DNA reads TGCGCCAGCAGCTTGGGAGCGGTTAGCTCCTACAATGAGCAGTTCTTC.

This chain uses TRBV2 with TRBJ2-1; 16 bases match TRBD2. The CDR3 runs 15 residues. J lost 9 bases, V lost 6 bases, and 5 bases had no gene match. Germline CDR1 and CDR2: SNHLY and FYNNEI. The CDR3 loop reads CASRGLAGGWGEQFF. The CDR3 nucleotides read TGTGCCAGCAGGGGACTAGCGGGAGGGTGGGGTGAGCAGTTCTTC.

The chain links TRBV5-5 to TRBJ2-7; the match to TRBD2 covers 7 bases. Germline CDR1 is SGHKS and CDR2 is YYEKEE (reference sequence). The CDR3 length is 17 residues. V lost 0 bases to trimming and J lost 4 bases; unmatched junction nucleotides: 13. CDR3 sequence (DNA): TGTGCCAGCAGCTTGGCCCGGGGGGATTCTTGGAGGTACGAGCAGTACTTC. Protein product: CASSLARGDSWRYEQYF.

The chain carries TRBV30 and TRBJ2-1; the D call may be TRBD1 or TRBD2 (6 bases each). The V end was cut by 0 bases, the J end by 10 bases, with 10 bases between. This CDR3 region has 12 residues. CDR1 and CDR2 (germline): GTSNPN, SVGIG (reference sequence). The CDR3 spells CAWSVRGREQFF. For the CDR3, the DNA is TGTGCCTGGAGTGTACGGGGGCGGGAGCAGTTCTTC.

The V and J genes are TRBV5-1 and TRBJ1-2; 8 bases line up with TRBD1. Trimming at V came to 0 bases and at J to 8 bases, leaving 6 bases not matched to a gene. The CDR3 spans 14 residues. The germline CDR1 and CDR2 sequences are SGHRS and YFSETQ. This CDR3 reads CASSLVTGEGGYTF. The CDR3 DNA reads TGCGCCAGCAGCTTGGTGACAGGGGAGGGCGGCTACACCTTC.

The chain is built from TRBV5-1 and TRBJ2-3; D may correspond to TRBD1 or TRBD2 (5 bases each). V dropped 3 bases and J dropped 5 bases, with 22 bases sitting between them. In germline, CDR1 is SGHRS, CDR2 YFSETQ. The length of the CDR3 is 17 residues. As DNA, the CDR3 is TGCGCCAGCAGCTCCCCCCGGGACGACCATTACGGAGATACGCAGTATTTT. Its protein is CASSSPRDDHYGDTQYF. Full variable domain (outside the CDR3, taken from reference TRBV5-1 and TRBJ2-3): KAGVTQTPRYLIKTRGQQVTLSCSPISGHRSVSWYQQTPGQGLQFLFEYFSETQRNKGNFPGRFSGRQFSNSRSEMNVSTLELGDSALYLCASSSPRDDHYGDTQYFGPGTRLTVL.

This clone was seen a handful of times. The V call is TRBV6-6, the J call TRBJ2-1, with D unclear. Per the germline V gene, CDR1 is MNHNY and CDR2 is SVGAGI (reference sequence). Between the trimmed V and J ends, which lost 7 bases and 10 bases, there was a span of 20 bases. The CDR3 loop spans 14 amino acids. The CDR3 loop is CASNPRIPSPEQFF. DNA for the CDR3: TGTGCCAGCAATCCTAGGATACCCTCTCCCGAGCAGTTCTTC.

CDR3 sequence reads: CASSLTGTMNQPQHF. The CDR3 DNA is TGTGCCAGCAGTTTGACCGGGACAATGAATCAGCCCCAGCATTTT. The chain recombines TRBV6-5 with TRBJ1-5; tentative D call: TRBD1 (6 bases). CDR1 MNHEY and CDR2 SVGAGI come from the germline V gene. The CDR3 has 15 residues. Trimming took off 4 bases at V and 4 bases at J, with 14 bases between the two ends.

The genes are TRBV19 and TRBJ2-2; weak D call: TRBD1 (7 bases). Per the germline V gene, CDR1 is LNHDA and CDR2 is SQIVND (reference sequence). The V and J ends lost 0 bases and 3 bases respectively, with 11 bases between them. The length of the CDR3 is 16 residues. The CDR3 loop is CASSIDTGEDTGELFF. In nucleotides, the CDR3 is TGTGCCAGTAGTATAGATACAGGGGAGGACACCGGGGAGCTGTTTTTT.

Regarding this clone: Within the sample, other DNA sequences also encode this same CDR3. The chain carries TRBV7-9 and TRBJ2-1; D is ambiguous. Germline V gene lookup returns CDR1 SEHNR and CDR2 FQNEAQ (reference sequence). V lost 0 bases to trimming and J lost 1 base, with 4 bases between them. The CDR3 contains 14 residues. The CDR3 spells CASSLAGSYNEQFF. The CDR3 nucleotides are TGTGCCAGCAGCTTAGCGGGATCCTACAATGAGCAGTTCTTC.

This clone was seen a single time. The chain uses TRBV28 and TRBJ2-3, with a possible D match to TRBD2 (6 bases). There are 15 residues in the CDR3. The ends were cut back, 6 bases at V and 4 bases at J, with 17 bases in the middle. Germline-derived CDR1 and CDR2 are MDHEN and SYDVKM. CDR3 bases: TGTGCCAGCAGCCGTTACGGGGGAGGTTCAGATACGCAGTATTTT. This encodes CASSRYGGGSDTQYF.

The CDR3 region has the DNA TGTGCCAGCAGCCATCTGAGCTACGAGCAGTACTTC. It specifies CASSHLSYEQYF. The V call is TRBV28, the J call TRBJ2-7; D ambiguous. From germline, CDR1 is MDHEN and CDR2 SYDVKM. Trimming took off 6 bases at V and 3 bases at J, with 9 bases between the two ends. CDR3 length: 12 residues.